These 14 T cell receptor beta chains were all obtained from the same sample, sequenced in a study of CD8 T cells in Susac syndrome. Random-hexamer reverse transcription was applied to about 0.5 to 1 ug RNA. TCRdb called the immunoSEQ multiplex PCR reads again in MiXCR, with one record for every CDR3 protein. The data hold about 180,000 distinct CDR3 sequences, with about 95% observed a single time. The sample comprised CD4+ T cells from PBMCs. The receptors derive from a human donor with Susac syndrome.

The chain combines TRBV6-6 with TRBJ2-4; the match to TRBD1 covers 9 bases. CDR1 is MNHNY, CDR2 SVGAGI, per germline (reference sequence). V was pared by 6 bases and J by 7 bases, with 4 bases of the junction left unmatched. This CDR3 comprises 13 residues. The CDR3: CASSLGQGNIQYF. The CDR3 bases are TGTGCCAGCAGCTTGGGACAGGGCAACATTCAGTACTTC.

The chain links TRBV7-2 to TRBJ1-3; TRBD1 might be the D (5 bases). The CDR3 length is 16 residues. The V gene's germline CDR1 is SGHTA and CDR2 FQGNSA. V lost 0 bases and J lost 4, with 13 bases in between. CDR3 DNA: TGTGCCAGCAGCTTAGCTATGGGGGGGACGGGAAACACCATATATTTT. Its protein product is CASSLAMGGTGNTIYF.

V usage is TRBV20-1 and J usage is TRBJ2-1; weak D call: TRBD2 (7 bases). CDR3 length: 12 amino acids. The germline gives CDR1 DFQATT, CDR2 SNEGSKA (reference sequence). V dropped 3 bases and J dropped 8 bases, with 11 bases sitting between them. The chain's CDR3 is CSARPRGHEQFF. In nucleotides, the CDR3 is TGCAGTGCTAGGCCGCGGGGGCATGAGCAGTTCTTC.

V gene TRBV3-1 combines with J gene TRBJ2-1; D uncertain. Trimming removed 0 bases from V and 2 bases from J, with 8 bases in between. Germline loops: CDR1 LGHDT, CDR2 YNNKEL (reference sequence). This CDR3 contains 15 residues. The CDR3 DNA reads TGTGCCAGCAGCCAAGATATAATAACCTACAATGAGCAGTTCTTC. This codes for CASSQDIITYNEQFF.

V usage is TRBV29-1 and J usage is TRBJ1-2; a possible D gene is TRBD1 (5 bases). The germline V and J ends were trimmed by 7 bases and 6 bases, with 18 bases remaining between them. This CDR3 contains 13 residues. Germline loops: CDR1 SQVTM, CDR2 ANQGSEA. The CDR3 loop is CSAETRQSDGYTF. The CDR3 DNA sequence: TGCAGCGCCGAAACTCGACAGAGCGATGGCTACACCTTC.

This rearrangement joins TRBV19 to TRBJ2-3; no definite D call. This CDR3 comprises 16 residues. Germline V gene lookup returns CDR1 LNHDA and CDR2 SQIVND (reference sequence). The V gene lost 5 bases and the J gene lost 2 bases, with 17 bases spanning the gap. The CDR3 sequence: CASSPDLGGHTDTQYF. The CDR3 DNA is TGTGCCAGTAGTCCTGACCTGGGTGGTCACACAGATACGCAGTATTTT. Full variable domain (missing parts from reference TRBV19 and TRBJ2-3): DGGITQSPKYLFRKEGQNVTLSCEQNLNHDAMYWYRQDPGQGLRLIYYSQIVNDFQKGDIAEGYSVSREKKESFPLTVTSAQKNPTAFYLCASSPDLGGHTDTQYFGPGTRLTVL.

J is TRBJ1-1 and V is TRBV7-8, with D possibly matching TRBD1 (5 bases). Germline V lookup: CDR1 SGHVS, CDR2 FQNEAQ. The V and J ends lost 5 bases and 1 base respectively, with 14 bases between them. The CDR3 contains 15 residues. In DNA form, the CDR3 reads TGTGCCAGCAGCACGTCCTCGGGGGAGAACACTGAAGCTTTCTTT. Translated, it gives CASSTSSGENTEAFF. Full variable domain (outside the CDR3, taken from reference TRBV7-8 and TRBJ1-1): GAGVSQSPRYKVAKRGQDVALRCDPISGHVSLFWYQQALGQGPEFLTYFQNEAQLDKSGLPSDRFFAERPEGSVSTLKIQRTQQEDSAVYLCASSTSSGENTEAFFGQGTRLTVV.

In this sample, this clonotype turned up once. V usage is TRBV20-1 and J usage is TRBJ1-5, with a possible D match to TRBD1 (5 bases). Trimming took 0 bases from V and 5 from J, leaving 8 bases between them. The length of the CDR3 is 13 residues. Per the germline V gene, CDR1 is DFQATT and CDR2 is SNEGSKA (reference sequence). The CDR3 is CSARDGGDQPQHF. In DNA, the CDR3 is TGCAGTGCTAGAGATGGAGGGGATCAGCCCCAGCATTTT.

The chain combines TRBV11-2 with TRBJ2-5, with unresolved D. The CDR3 extends over 12 amino acids. The V gene lost 5 bases and the J gene lost 5 bases, with 9 bases spanning the gap. Germline loops: CDR1 SGHAT, CDR2 FQNNGV. For the CDR3, the DNA is TGTGCCAGCAGCCCCATTCCGGAGACCCAGTACTTC. The encoded protein is CASSPIPETQYF.

V usage is TRBV7-9 and J usage is TRBJ2-7, with 7 bases aligning to TRBD2. Germline V gene data show CDR1 as SEHNR and CDR2 as FQNEAQ (reference sequence). Trimming at V came to 1 base and at J to 6 bases, leaving 15 bases not matched to a gene. CDR3 length equals 17 residues. This CDR3 is CASSLGGVAGRWSEQYF. CDR3 nucleotide sequence: TGTGCCAGCAGCTTAGGAGGGGTAGCGGGCCGGTGGTCCGAGCAGTACTTC. Full variable domain (outside the CDR3, taken from reference TRBV7-9 and TRBJ2-7): DTGVSQNPRHKITKRGQNVTFRCDPISEHNRLYWYRQTLGQGPEFLTYFQNEAQLEKSRLLSDRFSAERPKGSFSTLEIQRTEQGDSAMYLCASSLGGVAGRWSEQYFGPGTRLTVT.

The J gene is TRBJ2-2, the V gene TRBV4-2; D is unclear. The V gene lost 3 bases and the J gene lost 8 bases, with 16 bases spanning the gap. Germline loops: CDR1 LGHNA, CDR2 YNFKEQ. The CDR3 has 15 amino acids. Written as DNA, the CDR3 is TGTGCCAGCAGCCACCTATTGACGAGCGCAGGGGAGCTGTTTTTT. Its translation: CASSHLLTSAGELFF.

The chain has TRBV6-2 or TRBV6-3 and TRBJ2-7, with D uncertain. The CDR3 spans 14 residues. V was trimmed by 5 bases and J by 2 bases, leaving 13 bases between them. The germline V gene encodes CDR1 MNHEY and CDR2 SVGEGT. In DNA, the CDR3 is TGTGCCAGCAGTCCCCCGACGGATACCTACGAGCAGTACTTC. Protein sequence: CASSPPTDTYEQYF.

V is TRBV3-1 and J is TRBJ1-2; possible D gene TRBD1, 5 bases. This CDR3 contains 15 residues. The V and J ends lost 1 base and 2 bases respectively, with 11 bases between them. CDR1 and CDR2 (germline): LGHDT, YNNKEL (reference sequence). CDR3 amino acids: CASSQAYRRNYGYTF. The DNA for the CDR3 is TGTGCCAGCAGCCAAGCCTACAGGAGGAACTATGGCTACACCTTC.

Comments on this clonotype: The junction and the germline gene differ at one end; a read error may be behind it. The genes are TRBV6-5 and TRBJ2-1; TRBD2 agrees at 8 bases. CDR3 length: 16 amino acids. Germline V CDR1 and CDR2: MNHEY, SVGAGI. The CDR3 loop reads CASSYSTIRGRNRRVF. The CDR3 DNA is TGTGCCAGCAGTTACTCGACTATCCGCGGGAGGAACCGCAGGGTCTTC.